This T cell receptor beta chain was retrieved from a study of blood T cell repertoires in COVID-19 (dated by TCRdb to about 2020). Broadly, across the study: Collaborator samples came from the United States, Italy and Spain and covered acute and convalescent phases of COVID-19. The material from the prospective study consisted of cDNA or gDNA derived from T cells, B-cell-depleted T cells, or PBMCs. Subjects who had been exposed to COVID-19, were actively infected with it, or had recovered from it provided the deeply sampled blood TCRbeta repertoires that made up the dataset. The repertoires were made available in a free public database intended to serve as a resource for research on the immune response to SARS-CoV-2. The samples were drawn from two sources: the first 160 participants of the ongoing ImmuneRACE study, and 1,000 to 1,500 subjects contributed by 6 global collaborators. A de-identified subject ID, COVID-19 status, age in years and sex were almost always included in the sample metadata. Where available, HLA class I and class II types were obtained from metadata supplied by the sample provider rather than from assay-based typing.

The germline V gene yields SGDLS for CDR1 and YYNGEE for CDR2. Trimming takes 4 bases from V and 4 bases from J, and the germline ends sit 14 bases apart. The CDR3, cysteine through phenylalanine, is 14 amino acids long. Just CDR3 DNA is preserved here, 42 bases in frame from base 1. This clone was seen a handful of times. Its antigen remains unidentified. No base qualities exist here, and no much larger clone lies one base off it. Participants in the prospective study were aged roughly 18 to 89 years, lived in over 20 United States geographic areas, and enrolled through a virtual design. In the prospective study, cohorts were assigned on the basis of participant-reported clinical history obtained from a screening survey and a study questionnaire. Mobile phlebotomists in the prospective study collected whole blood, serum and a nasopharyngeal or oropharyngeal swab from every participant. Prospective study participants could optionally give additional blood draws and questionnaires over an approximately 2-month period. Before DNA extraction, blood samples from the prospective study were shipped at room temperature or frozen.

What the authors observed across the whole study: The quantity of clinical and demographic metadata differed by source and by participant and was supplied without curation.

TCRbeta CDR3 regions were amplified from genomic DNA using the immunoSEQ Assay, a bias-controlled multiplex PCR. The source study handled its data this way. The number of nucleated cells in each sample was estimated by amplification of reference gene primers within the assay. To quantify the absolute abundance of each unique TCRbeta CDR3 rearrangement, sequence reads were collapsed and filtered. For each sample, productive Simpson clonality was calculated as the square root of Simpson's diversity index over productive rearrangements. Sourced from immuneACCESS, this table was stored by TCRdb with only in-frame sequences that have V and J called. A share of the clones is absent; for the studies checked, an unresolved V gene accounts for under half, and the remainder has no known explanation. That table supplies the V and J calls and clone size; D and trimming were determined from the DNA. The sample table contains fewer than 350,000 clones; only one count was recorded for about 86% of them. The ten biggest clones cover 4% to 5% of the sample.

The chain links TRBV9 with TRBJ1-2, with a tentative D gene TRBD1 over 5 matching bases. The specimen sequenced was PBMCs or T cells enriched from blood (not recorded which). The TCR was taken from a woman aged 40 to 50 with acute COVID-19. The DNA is TGTGCCAGCAGCCCGGAGGGGACCCTCTATGGCTACACCTTC. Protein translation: CASSPEGTLYGYTF. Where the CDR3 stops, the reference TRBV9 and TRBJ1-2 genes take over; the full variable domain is DSGVTQTPKHLITATGQRVTLRCSPRSGDLSVYWYQQSLDQGLQFLIQYYNGEERAKGNILERFSAQQFPDLHSELNLSSLELGDSALYFCASSPEGTLYGYTFGSGTRLTVV.